This T cell receptor beta chain was sequenced in a study of T cells in Graves' hyperthyroidism and ophthalmopathy. This sample holds PBMCs from 8.5 to 10 ml fresh peripheral blood. The CDR3 spans 15 residues. Per the germline V gene, CDR1 is LNHNV and CDR2 is YYDKDF (reference sequence). J gave up 4 bases and V 2 bases, and 6 bases lay outside the gene matches. Ten or more counts support this clonotype. What it binds is not known. Study-wide findings and caveats: The blood repertoire included most of the expanded thyroid clonotypes above 0.001.

Amplification yielded TCR beta CDR3 regions, with RNA transcripts as the source. The HTBI primer set drove a first-round RT-PCR of the TCR CDR3. TCRdb reprocessed the multiplex PCR reads via MiXCR and lists one record per CDR3 protein. The sample includes some 270,000 distinct CDR3 sequences, approximately 14% of them seen just once. The chain carries TRBV15 and TRBJ2-3, with 7 bases matching TRBD2. Input material: blood. The sequence was obtained from a woman in her thirties or forties with Graves' hyperthyroidism. The CDR3: CATSRNPGGADTQYF. The DNA for the CDR3 is TGTGCCACCAGCAGAAATCCGGGGGGAGCAGATACGCAGTATTTT.